Presented here are 12 T cell receptor beta chains from one specimen sequenced in a study of cytomegalovirus exposure and HLA in healthy donors. Amplification used 60 Vbeta primers and 13 Jbeta primers. Sequencing used immunoSEQ multiplex PCR; TCRdb keeps in-frame clones, though not all of them. The sample carries about 150,000 clones, less than 85% recorded once. The sample taken for sequencing was PBMCs. The receptors derive from a woman aged 55-69 years in good health and CMV-seropositive.

This sequence joins TRBV7-9 and TRBJ1-5; D not certain. The CDR3 runs to 12 residues. The V and J ends lost 4 bases and 9 bases respectively, with 10 bases between them. The V gene's germline CDR1 is SEHNR and CDR2 FQNEAQ (reference sequence). CDR3 DNA sequence: TGTGCCAGCAGCTATGGCACCCGGCCCCAGCATTTT. Translating it yields CASSYGTRPQHF.

This chain uses TRBV27 with TRBJ1-2; TRBD1 matches at 9 bases. The CDR3 has 14 residues. CDR1 is MNHEY, CDR2 SMNVEV, per germline (reference sequence). The trim removed 6 bases at V and 3 bases at J, leaving 5 bases unmatched. CDR3 protein: CASRADRGDYGYTF. CDR3 bases: TGTGCCAGCAGGGCGGACAGGGGTGACTATGGCTACACCTTC.

This clone has only one observation. The rearrangement joins TRBV28 to TRBJ1-2; 7 nucleotides align to TRBD1. Germline V gene data show CDR1 as MDHEN and CDR2 as SYDVKM. Trimming removed 3 bases from V and 7 bases from J; junction bases left unmatched: 5. This CDR3 is 13 amino acids long. DNA for the CDR3: TGTGCCAGCAGTTTTGAGGGGGCCGGTGGCTACACCTTC. Its translation: CASSFEGAGGYTF.

This clone came up a few times. The chain uses TRBV19 and TRBJ2-7; 9 bases agree with TRBD1. The V gene's germline CDR1 is LNHDA and CDR2 SQIVND (reference sequence). This CDR3 is 16 amino acids long. The V gene end was trimmed by 2 bases and the J gene end by 4 bases; junction bases not matched to a gene: 9. Here the CDR3 DNA reads TGTGCCAGTAGTATAACCCCCGGGACAGGGAATTACGAGCAGTACTTC. Its protein product is CASSITPGTGNYEQYF. The full variable domain, in which reference TRBV19 and TRBJ2-7 provide the parts outside the CDR3, is DGGITQSPKYLFRKEGQNVTLSCEQNLNHDAMYWYRQDPGQGLRLIYYSQIVNDFQKGDIAEGYSVSREKKESFPLTVTSAQKNPTAFYLCASSITPGTGNYEQYFGPGTRLTVT.

V gene TRBV28 combines with J gene TRBJ2-2; 13 bases line up with TRBD2. The CDR3 covers 15 residues. CDR1 and CDR2 (germline): MDHEN, SYDVKM. Losses at the gene ends were 7 bases for V and 4 bases for J; bases not matched to a gene: 3. The CDR3 loop is CASKTSGRLTGELFF. The CDR3 DNA follows: TGTGCCAGCAAGACTAGCGGGAGGCTCACCGGGGAGCTGTTTTTT. Variable domain in full (rest from reference TRBV28 and TRBJ2-2): DVKVTQSSRYLVKRTGEKVFLECVQDMDHENMFWYRQDPGLGLRLIYFSYDVKMKEKGDIPEGYSVSREKKERFSLILESASTNQTSMYLCASKTSGRLTGELFFGEGSRLTVL.

V is TRBV7-3 and J is TRBJ2-3, with D perhaps matching TRBD1 (5 bases). Germline CDR1 SGHTA, CDR2 FQGTGA. The CDR3 contains 15 residues. V lost 5 bases to trimming and J lost 1 base, with 13 bases between them. The CDR3 here is CASSPKLGGTDTQYF. The CDR3 nucleotides read TGTGCCAGCAGCCCCAAGTTAGGGGGCACAGATACGCAGTATTTT.

This sequence joins TRBV18 and TRBJ2-6, with TRBD1 as a possible D gene (5 bases). The germline V gene encodes CDR1 KGHSH and CDR2 LQKENI. There are 17 residues in the CDR3. V lost 2 bases to trimming and J lost 0 bases, with 11 bases between them. CDR3 loop: CASSPRTRSSGANVLTF. The CDR3 DNA follows: TGTGCCAGCTCACCAAGGACAAGGAGCTCTGGGGCCAACGTCCTGACTTTC.

The gene calls are TRBV5-5 and TRBJ2-7; possible D gene TRBD1, 6 bases. The CDR3 spans 15 residues. The germline CDR1 and CDR2 sequences are SGHKS and YYEKEE (reference sequence). V was shortened by 0 bases and J by 3 bases, with 13 bases between the two germline ends. CDR3 sequence reads: CASSLAGQGFYEQYF. The DNA of the CDR3 is TGTGCCAGCAGCTTGGCCGGCCAGGGGTTCTACGAGCAGTACTTC.

V usage is TRBV11-2 and J usage is TRBJ2-7; D might be TRBD1 (5 bases). Germline CDR1 SGHAT, CDR2 FQNNGV. The CDR3 runs 16 residues. Trimming stripped 5 bases from V and 7 bases from J, with 24 bases between. This chain's CDR3 is CASSPVGRAGNSEQYF. For the CDR3, the DNA is TGTGCCAGCAGCCCCGTTGGTCGAGCAGGGAATAGTGAGCAGTACTTC.

The chain joins TRBV11-3 to TRBJ2-1, with unresolved D. V was trimmed by 4 bases and J by 3 bases, leaving 10 bases between them. Germline CDR1 and CDR2: SGHNT and YENEEA. The CDR3 covers 14 residues. The CDR3 nucleotides are TGTGCCAGCAGCTCGACCTCTAGCTACAATGAGCAGTTCTTC. Protein sequence: CASSSTSSYNEQFF.

This clone has only one observation. The chain carries TRBV7-9 and TRBJ1-5; no firm D call. V gave up 1 base and J gave up 2 bases, with 9 bases separating them. This CDR3 is built from 15 residues. The germline gives CDR1 SEHNR, CDR2 FQNEAQ (reference sequence). For the CDR3, the DNA is TGTGCCAGCAGCTTAGGCCCAGCGGGCAATCAGCCCCAGCATTTT. Residues: CASSLGPAGNQPQHF.

The chain employs TRBV15 and TRBJ1-2; no clear D gene. The CDR3 runs to 15 residues. Trimming left V 0 bases short and J 0 bases short, with 8 bases between. CDR1 LNHNV and CDR2 YYDKDF come from the germline V gene (reference sequence). CDR3 sequence: CATSRDPGANYGYTF. CDR3 bases: TGTGCCACCAGCAGAGATCCCGGGGCTAACTATGGCTACACCTTC.